The clone carrying this T cell receptor (beta chain) was seen only a few times. Sequencing used immunoSEQ multiplex PCR; TCRdb keeps in-frame clones, though not all of them. Altogether roughly 33,000 clones are present, almost 90% being singletons, with the ten largest covering under 5%. The data are from a study of T cells in localized non-small cell lung cancer. CDR3 size: 16 residues. Between the trimmed V and J ends, which lost 1 base and 5 bases, there was a span of 14 bases. The germline gives CDR1 LNHDA, CDR2 SQIVND (reference sequence). The material was peripheral blood, obtained before any cancer treatment. This TCR came from a woman aged 35 to 75 with stage I lung adenocarcinoma. V gene TRBV19 combines with J gene TRBJ1-4, with no clear D. The CDR3 region is CASSIGSGRMNEKLFF. Here the CDR3 DNA reads TGTGCCAGTAGTATAGGCTCGGGCAGGATGAATGAAAAACTGTTTTTT.